A selection of T cell receptor beta chains follows, all from one sample in a study of blood T cell repertoires in COVID-19. TCRdb's copy holds only in-frame clones and misses some; the assay was immunoSEQ multiplex PCR. In the table there are about 300,000 clones, approximately 84% of which are singletons. The sequenced sample was peripheral blood. Source of these receptors: a human donor with COVID-19, enrolled during active disease. The donor label of this sample is uncertain. CDR3s include the opening cysteine and the closing phenylalanine or tryptophan. A D gene is named only where the DNA matches it firmly. Not every row has a clone size; where given, it reads once, few, many or a size class.

V gene	J gene	D gene	clone size	CDR3 DNA	CDR3 protein
TRBV19	TRBJ1-6	.	.	TGTGCCAGTATCGATCGCGGCAGGGTGGGTGATAATTCACCCCTCCACTTT	CASIDRGRVGDNSPLHF
TRBV28	TRBJ2-1	TRBD2	.	TGTGCCAGCAGTTTAGGGCTAGCGGTTTCCTACAATGAGCAGTTCTTC	CASSLGLAVSYNEQFF
TRBV30	TRBJ2-7	.	few	TGTGCCTGGAGTGTAACACAGTACTCCTACGAGCAGTACTTC	CAWSVTQYSYEQYF
TRBV11-2	TRBJ2-7	TRBD2	few	TGTGCCAGCAGCTTAGATCGTGGAGCGGGGAGCTCCTACGAGCAGTACTTC	CASSLDRGAGSSYEQYF
TRBV7-9	TRBJ1-2	.	.	TGTGCCAGCAGCCGGTCCCAGGGTTATGGCTACACCTTC	CASSRSQGYGYTF
TRBV5-4	TRBJ1-6	TRBD1	.	TGTGCCAGCAGCCCCGACAGGGAGGCCAATTCACCCCTCCACTTT	CASSPDREANSPLHF
TRBV18	TRBJ2-3	TRBD2	.	TGTGCCACCAAGCGGGAAATAGCGGATACGCAGTATTTT	CATKREIADTQYF
TRBV4-2	TRBJ1-1	.	once	TGTGCCAGCAGCCAAGGATCGGGGGGACTCAAAGCTGAAGCTTTCTTT	CASSQGSGGLKAEAFF
TRBV19	TRBJ1-5	TRBD1	.	TGTGCCAGTAGTGCAGGACAGGGATCCGTTGGGGTACAGCCCCAGCATTTT	CASSAGQGSVGVQPQHF
TRBV5-6	TRBJ1-5	.	.	TGTGCCAGCAGCTTGACACAGGGTGCTCAGCCCCAGCATTTT	CASSLTQGAQPQHF
TRBV7-9	TRBJ2-3	.	once	TGTGCCTGCACAGGGGGACTAGCCACAGATACGCAGTATTTT	CACTGGLATDTQYF
TRBV13	TRBJ1-1	TRBD1	.	TGTGCCAGCAGCCAGGGGACAGGGTATCGCCGGGACACTGAAGCTTTCTTT	CASSQGTGYRRDTEAFF
TRBV18	TRBJ1-2	TRBD1	.	TGTGCCAGCTCATCGTTCTCCCCGGGGACAGGGGGCGGCTACACCTTC	CASSSFSPGTGGGYTF
TRBV11-2	TRBJ2-3	.	.	TGTGCCAGCAGCGGGAGGGATACGCAGTATTTT	CASSGRDTQYF